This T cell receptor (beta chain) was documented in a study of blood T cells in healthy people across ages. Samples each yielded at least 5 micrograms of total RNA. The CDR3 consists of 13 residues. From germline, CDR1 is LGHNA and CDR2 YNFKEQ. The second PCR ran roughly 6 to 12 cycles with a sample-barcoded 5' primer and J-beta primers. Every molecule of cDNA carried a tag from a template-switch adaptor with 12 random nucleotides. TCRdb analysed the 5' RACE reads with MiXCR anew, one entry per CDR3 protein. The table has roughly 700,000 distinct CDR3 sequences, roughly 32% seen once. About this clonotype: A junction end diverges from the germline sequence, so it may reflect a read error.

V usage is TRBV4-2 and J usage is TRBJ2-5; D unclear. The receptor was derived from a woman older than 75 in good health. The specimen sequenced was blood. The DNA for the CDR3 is TGTGCCAGTAGCCAGACCGCCCAAGAGACCCAGTACTTC. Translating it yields CASSQTAQETQYF.